This T cell receptor (beta chain) is from a study of T cell clonality in common variable immunodeficiency. Study findings and constraints: CVID patient heterogeneity limited repertoire-clinical complication correlations.

This clone was seen repeatedly, ten times or more. The antigen is undetermined. The read is 3 residues too short to cover the CDR3 end, so that end is filled in from the germline J gene. Profiling relied on immunoSEQ multiplex PCR, and the TCRdb table lists in-frame clones only, not all of them. The sample includes tens of thousands of clones, none of them occurring once. V lost 4 bases, J lost 2 bases, and 8 bases lay in between. This CDR3 is 13 amino acids long. Germline-derived CDR1 and CDR2 are WNHNN and SYGVQD (reference sequence). Sequencing was done on a sample of peripheral blood mononuclear cells. The V and J genes are TRBV10-1 and TRBJ1-1; no clear D. The clonotype comes from a person aged 18 to 70 in good health. The CDR3 protein is CASSVASNTEAFF. The part of the CDR3 DNA that was read is TGCGCCAGCAGTGTGGCCTCAAACACTGAA.